This TCR beta chain was obtained from a study of OX40 agonist ivuxolimab in advanced cancers. Overall study context: It was permissible to have had prior anti-PD-1, anti-PD-L1 or anti-CTLA-4 therapy, and 40% had some.

Comment on this clone: The antigen remains undetermined.

Study-wide results and caveats: Determination of antigen specificity was not performed for the expanded peripheral T cells. At 0.1 to 3.0 mg/kg and by week 6, CD4+ and CD8+ T cells in the blood had expanded clonally.

J lost 3 bases, V lost 5 bases, and 8 bases had no gene match. CDR3 length equals 16 residues. Germline CDR1 SGHAT, CDR2 FQNNGV. Data came from immunoSEQ multiplex PCR; TCRdb stores just in-frame clones and leaves some out. In the table there are fewer than 25,000 clones, 70% to 85% of which are singletons. The chain joins TRBV11-2 to TRBJ1-1, with 11 bases matching TRBD1. The TCR comes from an adult with an advanced solid tumor such as melanoma, head and neck, liver or kidney cancer. The material was CD4+ or CD8+ T cells sorted from blood, obtained in a trial of the OX40 agonist ivuxolimab. The CDR3 coding sequence is TGTGCCAGCAGCGACCGGGACAGGGGGTTGGACACTGAAGCTTTCTTT. As protein: CASSDRDRGLDTEAFF.